Listed here are 4 T cell receptor beta chains from one sample, sequenced in a study of T cells in Graves' hyperthyroidism and ophthalmopathy. TCR beta CDR3 regions were amplified from RNA. The HTBI primer set was used in a first-round RT-PCR of the TCR CDR3. TCRdb reprocessed the multiplex PCR reads with MiXCR, giving one entry per CDR3 protein. The sample has 650,000 to 750,000 distinct CDR3 sequences, 14% seen once. The sample was blood. These receptors all come from a woman under 30 with Graves' hyperthyroidism.

In this sample, this clonotype turned up many times. The J gene is TRBJ2-7, the V gene TRBV9, with a weak D call TRBD2 (6 bases). V gave up 3 bases and J gave up 0 bases, with 13 bases separating them. This CDR3 region has 15 residues. CDR1 is SGDLS, CDR2 YYNGEE, per germline. DNA for the CDR3: TGTGCCAGCAGCGCTGGGACCGGGAGCTCCTACGAGCAGTACTTC. It encodes CASSAGTGSSYEQYF.

This clonotype has a handful of counts. The chain links TRBV19 to TRBJ2-1; 8 nucleotides line up with TRBD2. The germline gives CDR1 LNHDA, CDR2 SQIVND (reference sequence). Trimming cost V 10 bases and J 5 bases; bases outside gene matches: 10. The CDR3 sequence is 14 residues long. The CDR3 protein is CATITAGGNNEQFF. The CDR3 nucleotides read TGTGCCACCATCACTGCGGGGGGCAACAATGAGCAGTTCTTC.

The chain has TRBV13 and TRBJ2-7; 12 bases map to TRBD1. In germline, CDR1 is PRHDT, CDR2 FYEKMQ (reference sequence). CDR3 length: 16 residues. V was pared by 2 bases and J by 5 bases, with 7 bases of the junction left unmatched. CDR3 coding DNA: TGTGCCAGCAGCTTACTTTCGGGACAGGGGGCTCACGAGCAGTACTTC. Its translation: CASSLLSGQGAHEQYF.

This clonotype has ten or more counts. The rearrangement joins TRBV11-2 to TRBJ1-1, with 7 bases that match TRBD1. V shed 5 bases and J 4 bases; nucleotides not matched to a gene: 10. The CDR3 extends over 15 amino acids. Germline values: CDR1 SGHAT, CDR2 FQNNGV. The CDR3 spells CASSVFGTEGTEAFF. The CDR3 bases are TGTGCCAGCAGCGTATTTGGGACAGAAGGCACTGAAGCTTTCTTT.